The table lists the clone carrying this T cell receptor (beta chain) with a count of one. This sample was taken from a study of blood T cell repertoires in COVID-19. Background on the study: Italy, Spain and the United States were the sources of the convalescent and acute COVID-19 samples. PBMCs, B-cell-depleted T cells, or T cells provided the cDNA or gDNA that made up the material.

In the original processing: It was from reference gene primer amplification that nucleated cell counts were estimated. Assay used: immunoSEQ multiplex PCR; TCRdb lists only in-frame clones, some missing. V and J calls and clone size follow that table, whereas D and trimming were derived from the DNA. The sample contains roughly 70,000 clones, about 91% of which appear only once. The CDR3 length is 14 residues. V lost 7 bases and J lost 2, with 13 bases in between. Germline CDR1 and CDR2: MRHNA and SNTAGT. The sequence came from a woman aged 55-75 years with active COVID-19. The sequenced sample consisted of peripheral blood. This rearrangement joins TRBV6-4 to TRBJ2-3, with a tentative D call TRBD2 (5 bases). CDR3 loop: CASTRTPSTDTQYF. CDR3 DNA: TGTGCCAGCACACGGACTCCCTCCACAGATACGCAGTATTTT.